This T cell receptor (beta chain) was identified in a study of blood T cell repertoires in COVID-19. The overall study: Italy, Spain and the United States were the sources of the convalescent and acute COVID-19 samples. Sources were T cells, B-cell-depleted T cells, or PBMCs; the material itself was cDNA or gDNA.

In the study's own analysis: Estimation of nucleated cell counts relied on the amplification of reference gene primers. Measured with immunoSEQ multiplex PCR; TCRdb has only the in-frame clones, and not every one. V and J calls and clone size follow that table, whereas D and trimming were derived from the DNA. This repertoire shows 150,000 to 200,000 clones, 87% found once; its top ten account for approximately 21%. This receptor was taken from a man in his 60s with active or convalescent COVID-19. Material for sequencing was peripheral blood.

CDR3 protein: CASSVGLANNEQFF. The CDR3 DNA follows: TGTGCCAGCAGCGTAGGACTAGCGAACAATGAGCAGTTCTTC. This chain uses TRBV9 with TRBJ2-1; 8 positions agree with TRBD2. This CDR3 is built from 14 residues. Unmatched junction bases numbered 1, after V lost 0 bases and J lost 5 bases. Germline-derived CDR1 and CDR2 are SGDLS and YYNGEE.